This record covers a single TCR beta chain. Its antigen is currently unknown. The length of the CDR3 is 13 residues. The germline CDR1 and CDR2 sequences are SGHRS and YFSETQ. Trimming took off 2 bases at V and 2 bases at J, with 8 bases between the two ends. The data are from a study of CD8+ T cells in alopecia areata. Notes on the study in general: Both scalp clonality and the expanded CD8+ clones among the top 100 showed a significant decrease with tofacitinib. Patients showed less clear TCR sequence sharing than mice, possibly partly because of HLA diversity.

Treatment noted: oral pan-JAK inhibitor, 5-10 mg twice daily. It was cDNA, reverse transcribed from extracted RNA, that served as the sequencing template. Sequencing was performed with immunoSEQ multiplex PCR; in TCRdb, only in-frame clones are kept and a portion is missing. Of around 140,000 clones listed, nearly 55% are singletons. Specimen: CD8+ T cells sorted from blood, collected at week 4, from a patient treated with tofacitinib. This receptor was taken from a human donor with alopecia areata. The gene calls are TRBV5-1 and TRBJ2-7; no firm D call. CDR3: CASSFGKTYEQYF. The CDR3 nucleotides are TGCGCCAGCAGCTTTGGGAAGACCTACGAGCAGTACTTC.